This TCR beta chain was documented in a study of regulatory T cells in long-lasting Graves disease. Study conclusions and caveats: Patients with persistent disease showed a bias toward TRBV28, TRBJ1-2 and TRBJ2-5.

CDR3 regions were amplified by Arm-PCR using iRepertoire HTBI primers to build TCR beta libraries. TCRdb re-derived calls from the multiplex PCR reads in MiXCR, one entry per CDR3 protein. The repertoire holds roughly 610,000 distinct CDR3 sequences, with 15% to 20% as singletons. The CDR3 has 12 residues. V was pared by 3 bases and J by 8 bases, with 8 bases between. The time point denotes: newly diagnosed GD, antithyroid drugs for less than 3 months. PBMC RNA served as the TCR library source. This clonotype has ten or more counts. Its antigen is unknown. The sample was also reused in another study, on T cells in Graves' hyperthyroidism and ophthalmopathy.

The gene calls are TRBV12-3 or TRBV12-4 and TRBJ2-1; D unclear. The sequencing here drew on peripheral blood mononuclear cells (PBMCs), taken at new diagnosis, from a patient treated with antithyroid drugs. The origin of this receptor is a woman in her twenties or thirties with Graves disease. The CDR3 spells CASSLQYDEQFF. For the CDR3, the DNA is TGTGCCAGCAGTTTGCAATATGATGAGCAGTTCTTC.